This TCR beta chain was recovered during a study of blood T cell repertoires in COVID-19 (dated by TCRdb to 2018 to 2020). At the level of the whole study: Collaborator samples came from the United States, Italy and Spain and covered acute and convalescent phases of COVID-19. Where HLA class I and class II types were available, the types were taken from metadata supplied by the sample provider, not from assay-based typing. Subjects who had been exposed to COVID-19, were actively infected with it, or had recovered from it provided the deeply sampled blood TCRbeta repertoires that made up the dataset. The repertoires were made available in a free public database intended to serve as a resource for research on the immune response to SARS-CoV-2. The prospective study material was composed of cDNA or gDNA derived from T cells, B-cell-depleted T cells, or PBMCs. The samples were drawn from the first 160 participants of the ongoing ImmuneRACE study and from more than 1,000 subjects provided by 6 global collaborators. The sample metadata nearly always contained a de-identified subject ID, COVID-19 status, age in years and sex. The study at large found these results: Clinical and demographic metadata were provided uncurated, with the amount varying by source and participant.

Reading from cysteine to phenylalanine, the CDR3 counts 17 amino acids. Only the CDR3 DNA stays, 51 bases, in frame from base 1. The germline V gene encodes CDR1 LGHDT and CDR2 YNNKEL (reference sequence). V is reduced by 0 bases and J by 2 bases, leaving a spacing of 17 bases between them. Each collaborating institution followed its own protocols to collect whole blood in K2EDTA tubes. For TCRbeta analysis, collaborator samples were shipped as frozen whole blood, as isolated PBMCs, or as DNA extracted from either sample type. The immunoSEQ Assay, a bias-controlled multiplex PCR, was used to amplify TCRbeta CDR3 regions from genomic DNA. As for the authors' bioinformatics: Nucleated cell counts per sample were estimated from amplification of reference gene primers within the assay. To quantify the absolute abundance of each unique TCRbeta CDR3 rearrangement, sequence reads were collapsed and filtered. For each sample, productive Simpson clonality was calculated as the square root of Simpson's diversity index across productive rearrangements. Entries here come from immuneACCESS through TCRdb and include only in-frame sequences with V and J called. Some clones fail to appear in such tables; in the studies checked, an unresolved V gene covers under half of the shortfall, and the cause of the remainder is unknown. V and J calls and clone size come straight from that table; D and trimming were deduced from the DNA. The sample table holds some 370,000 clones, of which around 92% were seen once. Jointly, the top ten make up around 1.2% of the sample.

With respect to this clone: This clone's antigen is unknown. Base qualities are not recorded, but no much larger clone differs from it by a single base.

The receptor was isolated from a man aged 40-49 years with acute or convalescent COVID-19. The sequence links TRBV3-1 (or the pseudogene TRBV3-2) to TRBJ2-7; perhaps TRBD1 is the D gene, with 5 bases matching. Material for sequencing was peripheral blood. The CDR3 region reads CASSQDLYKGSTYEQYF. The sequenced DNA is TGTGCCAGCAGCCAAGATTTATACAAGGGGTCAACCTACGAGCAGTACTTC.